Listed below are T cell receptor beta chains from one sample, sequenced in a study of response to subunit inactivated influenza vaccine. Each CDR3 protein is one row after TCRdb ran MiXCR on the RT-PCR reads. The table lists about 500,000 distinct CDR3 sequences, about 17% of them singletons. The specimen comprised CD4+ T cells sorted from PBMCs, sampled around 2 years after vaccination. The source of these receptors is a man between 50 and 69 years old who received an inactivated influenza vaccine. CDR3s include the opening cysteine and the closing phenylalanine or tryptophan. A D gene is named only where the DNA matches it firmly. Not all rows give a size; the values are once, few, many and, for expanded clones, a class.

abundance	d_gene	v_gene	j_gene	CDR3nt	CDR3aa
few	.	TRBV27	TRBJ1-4	TGTGCCAGCAGTTTAAAGGGGCTAGGTGAAAAACTGTTTTTT	CASSLKGLGEKLFF
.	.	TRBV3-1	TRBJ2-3	TGTGCCAGCAGCCAAACGTTAGGGACTACGCAGTATTTT	CASSQTLGTTQYF
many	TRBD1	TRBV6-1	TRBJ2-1	TGTGCCAGCAGTGGAAGGGGGCGCGGTTACAATGAGCAGTTCTTC	CASSGRGRGYNEQFF
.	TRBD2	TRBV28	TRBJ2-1	TGTGCCAGCTGGACTGGGGGAGGGCCTCAGTTCTTC	CASWTGGGPQFF
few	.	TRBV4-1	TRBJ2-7	TGCGCCAGCAGCCACGTCGGGAGTCTTACCTACGAGCAGTACTTC	CASSHVGSLTYEQYF
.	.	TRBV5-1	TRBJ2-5	TGCGCCAGCAGCCCGTGGAGCCCAAACCAAGAGACCCAGTACTTC	CASSPWSPNQETQYF
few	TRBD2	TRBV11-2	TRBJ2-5	TGTGCCAGCAGCTTAAGAGGTCGCGGACTAGCGGGGGCTTGGGGGGAGACCCAGTACTTC	CASSLRGRGLAGAWGETQYF
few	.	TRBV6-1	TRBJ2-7	TGTGCCAGCAGTAGACAGGGAGGGTTCGAGCAGTACTTC	CASSRQGGFEQYF
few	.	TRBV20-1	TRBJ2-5	TGCAGTGCTAGAGAGCGACTAGAACAAGAGACCCAGTACTTC	CSARERLEQETQYF
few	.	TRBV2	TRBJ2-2	TGTGCCAGCAGGGGCCCCCGAGGCGGGGAGCTGTTTTTT	CASRGPRGGELFF
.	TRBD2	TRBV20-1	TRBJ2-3	TGCAGTGCTAGAGAAACTAGCGGGACTGGGGATACGCAGTATTTT	CSARETSGTGDTQYF